This T cell receptor (beta chain) was found in a study of beta chain features in type 1 diabetes. Study-wide background: Patient and healthy donor groups were alike in age, gender and cell yields.

Researchers reported sorting CD4+ naive, central memory, regulatory and stem cell-like memory cells via CD45RO/CCR7/CD25/CD127/CD95/CD27. General study findings and limits: PCR may have favored shorter templates equally in patients and controls. Over-representation of high TCR-expressing cells was a possible consequence of cDNA sequencing.

This clone appeared a few times. Its antigen is currently unknown. What was sequenced were expressed TCRB transcripts, since all of the isolated RNA had been reverse transcribed. Method: immunoSEQ multiplex PCR; TCRdb's copy keeps in-frame clones and lacks some. Of under 90,000 clones detected, around a third appear once; the ten largest clones hold 0.45%. CDR3 length: 16 amino acids. Trimming stripped 1 base from V and 2 bases from J, with 9 bases between. Germline V CDR1 and CDR2: MGHRA, YSYEKL. The clonotype was recovered from a woman under 30 in good health. Specimen: stem cell memory CD4+ T cells from blood. The chain recombines TRBV4-1 with TRBJ2-6; D is perhaps TRBD2 (5 bases). CDR3 bases: TGCGCCAGCAGCCAAGCGGGGAAACCTGGGGCCAACGTCCTGACTTTC. Protein product: CASSQAGKPGANVLTF.